Below, one T cell receptor beta chain is given with its context. In the authors' methods: Reference gene primer amplification gave nucleated cell count estimates. Profiling relied on immunoSEQ multiplex PCR, and the TCRdb table lists in-frame clones only, not all of them. The DNA gave D and trimming, while V, J and clone size come from that table. The sample holds about 300,000 clones, about nine tenths seen once. Seattle patients were enrolled while actively infected and followed longitudinally. This specimen comes from a study of blood T cell repertoires in COVID-19. Across the study: Italy, Spain and the United States were the sources of the convalescent and acute COVID-19 samples. PBMCs, B-cell-depleted T cells, or T cells were the source of the cDNA or gDNA that made up the material.

Germline V gene data show CDR1 as MNHEY and CDR2 as SVGAGI. The CDR3 is made up of 11 amino acids. V was pared by 7 bases and J by 6 bases, with 9 bases between. V gene TRBV6-5 combines with J gene TRBJ1-1; D is unclear. This receptor was taken from a woman between 25 and 40 years old with COVID-19, enrolled during active disease. Sequenced: peripheral blood. CDR3 loop: CASTTGAEAFF. The CDR3 DNA reads as TGTGCCAGCACAACCGGTGCTGAAGCTTTCTTT.